This T cell receptor beta chain was captured in a study of T cells expressing NK-cell markers. This CDR3 contains 13 residues. TCRdb processed the 5' RACE reads again and assigns one entry to each CDR3 protein, with no DNA. The table for this sample gives roughly 150,000 distinct CDR3 sequences. This chain uses TRBV21-1 with TRBJ1-5. TRBV21-1 is shown as a pseudogene. The source of this sequence is a woman aged 18-70 years in good health. Sequencing input: blood T cells: a sorted CD56 or NKG2C T cell subset, CD4+ or CD8+ T cells, or bulk PBMC T cells (not recorded which). This CDR3 is CASSNLSNQPQHF.